The table lists the clone carrying this TCR beta chain with a few counts. The data originate from a study of metastatic and nonmetastatic thyroid tumors. All patients were untreated before thyroid surgery. TCRdb used MiXCR to call clones anew from the PCR reads. This table has about 33,000 clones, roughly a sixth appearing once. V lost 6 bases and J 11 bases, leaving 28 bases between the germline ends. Germline V lookup: CDR1 MDHEN, CDR2 SYDVKM. The CDR3 has 16 residues. The source of this sequence is a male donor with papillary thyroid cancer or a benign thyroid nodule (not recorded which). Some clones in this sample may be carry-over from other donors' samples. Sequenced input: blood. V is TRBV28 and J is TRBJ2-5; D is perhaps TRBD1 (6 bases). The CDR3 DNA sequence: TGTGCCAGCAGCCGAAACAGGGTTAGGAACCAAGGGACACAGTACTTC. This translates into CASSRNRVRNQGTQYF.